The rows below give T cell receptor beta chains drawn from one sample of a study of blood T cell repertoires in COVID-19. Here immunoSEQ multiplex PCR was the method, and the copy in TCRdb shows in-frame clones only, minus some. Of some 100,000 clones in the sample, about 80% were seen once. Specimen: peripheral blood. These receptors all come from a man aged 70 or older with active or convalescent COVID-19. Both conserved end residues are part of each CDR3. The order of the fields is V gene, J gene, D gene, CDR3 length, CDR3 protein, CDR3 DNA. The D gene is left open where the match is weak.

>TRBV5-1|TRBJ2-3|TRBD2|18
CASSLLKLAGGNTDTQYF
TGCGCCAGCAGCTTGCTCAAACTAGCGGGGGGGAACACAGATACGCAGTATTTT
>TRBV19|TRBJ1-2|NA|13
CASSIDRSLGYTF
TGTGCCAGTAGTATAGATCGGTCGTTGGGCTACACCTTC
>TRBV7-6|TRBJ1-5|NA|16
CASSVEAGVNNQPQHF
TGTGCCAGCAGCGTCGAAGCAGGGGTGAATAATCAGCCCCAGCATTTT
>TRBV9|TRBJ1-4|TRBD1|13
CASSPGTDGKLFF
TGTGCCAGCAGCCCTGGGACAGACGGAAAACTGTTTTTT
>TRBV7-2|TRBJ2-1|TRBD2|16
CASSPGLAEITNEQFF
TGTGCCAGCAGCCCGGGACTAGCGGAAATAACCAATGAGCAGTTCTTC
>TRBV5-1|TRBJ2-5|TRBD1|14
CASSLGTGIETQYF
TGCGCCAGCAGCCTGGGGACAGGGATAGAGACCCAGTACTTC
>TRBV5-4|TRBJ1-1|TRBD1|15
CASSPGQGLSSEAFF
TGTGCCAGCAGCCCGGGACAGGGTTTGAGCTCTGAAGCTTTCTTT
>TRBV2|TRBJ2-5|TRBD2|14
CASKASGGAKTQYF
TGTGCCAGCAAGGCTAGCGGGGGGGCGAAGACCCAGTACTTC
>TRBV13|TRBJ2-7|TRBD2|17
CASSLGGTSGRVYEQYF
TGTGCCAGCAGCTTAGGGGGGACTAGCGGGAGAGTGTACGAGCAGTACTTC
>TRBV5-4|TRBJ2-2|TRBD1|15
CASSWGQGGTGELFF
TGTGCCAGCAGTTGGGGACAGGGAGGCACCGGGGAGCTGTTTTTT
>TRBV5-1|TRBJ2-1|TRBD1|15
CASSPQGVTYNEQFF
TGCGCCAGCAGCCCACAGGGGGTTACCTACAATGAGCAGTTCTTC
>TRBV5-1|TRBJ2-6|NA|19
CASSPWTGWVRGGANVLTF
TGCGCCAGCAGCCCCTGGACTGGGTGGGTTCGGGGTGGGGCCAACGTCCTGACTTTC
>TRBV7-6|TRBJ2-1|TRBD2|16
CASRLLAGGTYNEQFF
TGTGCCAGCAGGTTATTAGCGGGAGGCACCTACAATGAGCAGTTCTTC
>TRBV10-3|TRBJ2-7|TRBD2|15
CAISETGTSSDEQYF
TGTGCCATCAGTGAAACCGGGACTAGCAGCGACGAGCAGTACTTC
>TRBV27|TRBJ1-5|NA|13
CASSWQFNQPQHF
TGTGCCAGCAGTTGGCAGTTCAATCAGCCCCAGCATTTT
>TRBV16|TRBJ2-7|NA|12
CASSQASYEQYF
TGTGCCAGCAGCCAAGCGAGCTACGAGCAGTACTTC
>TRBV19|TRBJ2-7|TRBD1|14
CASSVNRGSYEQYF
TGTGCCAGTAGTGTAAACAGGGGCAGCTACGAGCAGTACTTC